Included here is one TCR beta chain sequence, with context. Antigen specificity is unknown. This table comes from immunoSEQ multiplex PCR, and its TCRdb copy is limited to in-frame clones, with some not included. The repertoire holds about 95,000 clones, with 89% as singletons. Trimming removed 0 bases at V and 1 base at J, with 7 bases between. Germline CDR1 reads SNHLY; CDR2 reads FYNNEI. The CDR3 consists of 15 residues. The entry originates in a study of OX40 agonist ivuxolimab in advanced cancers. Study overall: From roughly 20 to 79 years was the age range, with a mean of around 57 years, and about 78% were male. Overall study findings and caveats: The CD4+ and CD8+ T cells in the blood had expanded clonally by week 6 at 0.1 to 3.0 mg/kg. Antigen specificity was not determined for the expanded peripheral T cells.

Sequencing was performed on CD4+ or CD8+ T cells sorted from blood, taken in a trial of the OX40 agonist ivuxolimab. The chain has TRBV2 and TRBJ1-5; tentatively, D is TRBD1 (5 bases). This TCR was sampled from an adult with an advanced solid tumor such as melanoma, head and neck, liver or kidney cancer. In DNA, the CDR3 is TGTGCCAGCAGTGAAGCGGGGGGAAGCAATCAGCCCCAGCATTTT. It yields the protein CASSEAGGSNQPQHF. Filled out from reference TRBV2 and TRBJ1-5, the complete variable domain reads EPEVTQTPSHQVTQMGQEVILRCVPISNHLYFYWYRQILGQKVEFLVSFYNNEISEKSEIFDDQFSVERPDGSNFTLKIRSTKLEDSAMYFCASSEAGGSNQPQHFGDGTRLSIL.